What follows are 32 T cell receptor beta chains derived from one specimen sequenced in a study of CD8+ T cells in alopecia areata. Isolated RNA was reverse transcribed into cDNA used as the sequencing template. Sequencing used immunoSEQ multiplex PCR; TCRdb keeps in-frame clones, though not all of them. In the table there are hundreds of thousands of clones, 50% to 65% of which are singletons. The sequencing here drew on CD4+ T cells sorted from blood, taken at week 0. These receptors were taken from a human donor with alopecia areata.

This chain links TRBV30 with TRBJ1-4; the D gene is possibly TRBD1 (5 bases). V was trimmed by 5 bases and J by 8 bases, leaving 15 bases between them. Germline CDR1 GTSNPN, CDR2 SVGIG (reference sequence). The CDR3 is 13 residues long. The CDR3 DNA reads TGTGCCTGGGGGAGGGGACGGCTCGAAAAACTGTTTTTT. This codes for CAWGRGRLEKLFF.

This rearrangement joins TRBV4-1 to TRBJ2-7; D perhaps matches TRBD1 (5 bases). The CDR3 consists of 15 residues. V lost 3 bases and J lost 2, with 14 bases in between. Per germline, CDR1 MGHRA and CDR2 YSYEKL. The CDR3 loop is CASSHQQASTYEQYF. In DNA, the CDR3 is TGCGCCAGCAGCCATCAACAGGCGTCTACCTACGAGCAGTACTTC.

V usage is TRBV28 and J usage is TRBJ1-1; D is ambiguous. Trimming cost V 5 bases and J 3 bases, with 7 bases left between them. This CDR3 spans 12 amino acids. CDR1 MDHEN and CDR2 SYDVKM come from the germline V gene. The CDR3 reads CASSDEYTEAFF. The DNA of the CDR3 is TGTGCCAGCAGTGACGAGTACACTGAAGCTTTCTTT.

This chain connects TRBV30 to TRBJ2-7; D is unclear. V shed 2 bases and J shed 4 bases, with 9 bases lying between them. The CDR3 has 12 residues. Germline CDR1 and CDR2: GTSNPN and SVGIG (reference sequence). The CDR3 region has the DNA TGTGCCTGGAGTCCGATCGGGTACGAGCAGTACTTC. Translated, it gives CAWSPIGYEQYF.

The chain uses TRBV30 and TRBJ1-2, with D unclear. Trimming took 0 bases from V and 6 from J, leaving 11 bases between them. This CDR3 has 13 amino acids. Germline CDR1 is GTSNPN and CDR2 is SVGIG (reference sequence). CDR3 in DNA: TGTGCCTGGAGTGTCGTGGGATACCATGGCTACACCTTC. Residues: CAWSVVGYHGYTF.

This clone was found a few times. The chain couples TRBV5-6 to TRBJ1-1; 8 bases map to TRBD1. Germline values: CDR1 SGHDT, CDR2 YYEEEE. The CDR3 has 15 amino acids. The V gene end was trimmed by 4 bases and the J gene end by 5 bases; junction bases not matched to a gene: 10. The CDR3, as DNA: TGTGCCAGCAGCCATACAGGGGGTGTCTGGACTGAAGCTTTCTTT. It yields the protein CASSHTGGVWTEAFF.

This clone was detected only a few times. The chain combines TRBV5-6 with TRBJ2-3; D is tentatively TRBD1 or TRBD2 (5 bases each). V was cut by 1 base and J by 8 bases, with 14 bases left in between. Germline assignment: CDR1 SGHDT and CDR2 YYEEEE. The CDR3 has 14 residues. The CDR3, as DNA: TGTGCCAGCAGCTTGAGTGGGGGTTTCGCTACGCAGTATTTT. Translation: CASSLSGGFATQYF.

This clone was picked up a small number of times. The chain couples TRBV5-6 to TRBJ2-3, with D unclear. Germline V gene data show CDR1 as SGHDT and CDR2 as YYEEEE. The CDR3 is made up of 12 amino acids. The V and J ends lost 3 bases and 2 bases respectively, with 4 bases between them. CDR3 nucleotide sequence: TGTGCCAGCAGCTCGAACACAGATACGCAGTATTTT. As protein: CASSSNTDTQYF.

The V call is TRBV6-5, the J call TRBJ1-1; TRBD1 matches at 7 bases. Germline V CDR1 and CDR2: MNHEY, SVGAGI. This CDR3 region has 13 residues. The V segment lost 6 bases and the J segment 6 bases; nucleotides outside the gene matches: 7. DNA of the CDR3: TGTGCCAGCAGCCGACAGGGACGGGCTGAAGCTTTCTTT. It is translated as CASSRQGRAEAFF.

This CDR3 is CASSLERTRYGYTF. CDR3 DNA: TGTGCCAGCAGTTTAGAAAGAACAAGATATGGCTACACCTTC. The chain links TRBV27 to TRBJ1-2; D remains unclear. Germline V gene data show CDR1 as MNHEY and CDR2 as SMNVEV (reference sequence). V gave up 2 bases and J gave up 5 bases, with 12 bases separating them. This CDR3 region has 14 residues.

This clone was seen a few times. The chain combines TRBV5-6 with TRBJ1-3; D is ambiguous. Germline values: CDR1 SGHDT, CDR2 YYEEEE. The CDR3 runs 13 residues. The V end was cut by 1 base, the J end by 6 bases, with 8 bases between. The CDR3 protein is CASSLLGLNTIYF. CDR3 DNA: TGTGCCAGCAGCTTGCTCGGATTAAACACCATATATTTT.

The table lists this clone with a few counts. The genes are TRBV10-3 and TRBJ1-1, with D hard to call. Per germline, CDR1 ENHRY and CDR2 SYGVKD. This CDR3 is built from 15 residues. V shed 0 bases and J shed 7 bases, with 15 bases lying between them. The DNA of the CDR3 is TGTGCCATCAGTGAGTCGGTTCAACAGCACCGTGAAGCTTTCTTT. It specifies CAISESVQQHREAFF.

The gene calls are TRBV18 and TRBJ1-5; 8 nucleotides align to TRBD1. The trim removed 5 bases at V and 4 bases at J, leaving 4 bases unmatched. Germline lookup yields CDR1 KGHSH and CDR2 LQKENI. CDR3 length equals 14 residues. CDR3 nucleotides: TGTGCCAGCTCAAAGGGACAGGAGAATCAGCCCCAGCATTTT. Its translation: CASSKGQENQPQHF.

This clone was found once. The chain uses TRBV18 and TRBJ2-5, with 7 positions matching TRBD2. The CDR3 sequence is 13 residues long. V was pared by 3 bases and J by 5 bases, with 3 bases of the junction left unmatched. Germline-derived CDR1 and CDR2 are KGHSH and LQKENI. The CDR3 DNA reads as TGTGCCAGCTCACCGACTAGCTCGGAGACCCAGTACTTC. Protein: CASSPTSSETQYF.

V usage is TRBV7-9 and J usage is TRBJ2-3; TRBD2 might be the D (5 bases). The CDR3 is 14 residues long. Trimming cost V 10 bases and J 0 bases, with 14 bases left between them. CDR1 is SEHNR, CDR2 FQNEAQ, per germline (reference sequence). CDR3 loop: CAIPEAESTDTQYF. The CDR3, as DNA: TGTGCCATTCCTGAAGCGGAAAGCACAGATACGCAGTATTTT.

A word on this clone: In this CDR3 the conserved last residue, phenylalanine or tryptophan, is missing, so a read error is likely. The V and J genes are TRBV30 and TRBJ2-7; 11 bases agree with TRBD2. Per germline, CDR1 GTSNPN and CDR2 SVGIG (reference sequence). V shed 7 bases, J shed 0 bases, and the junction held 2 bases outside the gene matches. The CDR3 is made up of 13 amino acids. The CDR3 DNA follows: TGTGCCTTAACTAGCGGGAGCTCCTACGAGCAGTACCTC. Its translation is CALTSGSSYEQYL.

The J gene is TRBJ2-3, the V gene TRBV7-8, with TRBD1 as a possible D gene (6 bases). Trimming cost V 3 bases and J 1 base, with 14 bases left between them. The germline V gene encodes CDR1 SGHVS and CDR2 FQNEAQ. The CDR3 spans 16 residues. The chain's CDR3 is CASSFSGTPGTDTQYF. The CDR3 bases are TGTGCCAGCAGCTTTTCCGGGACACCTGGCACAGATACGCAGTATTTT. Full variable domain (remainder filled in from reference TRBV7-8 and TRBJ2-3): GAGVSQSPRYKVAKRGQDVALRCDPISGHVSLFWYQQALGQGPEFLTYFQNEAQLDKSGLPSDRFFAERPEGSVSTLKIQRTQQEDSAVYLCASSFSGTPGTDTQYFGPGTRLTVL.

This clone was seen more than once but under ten times. V usage is TRBV19 and J usage is TRBJ2-1; 10 bases are shared with TRBD2. The V segment lost 7 bases and the J segment 5 bases; nucleotides outside the gene matches: 8. Germline loops: CDR1 LNHDA, CDR2 SQIVND (reference sequence). CDR3 length: 15 amino acids. The CDR3 DNA sequence: TGTGCCAGTAACCCCGGGACTAGCGTCAACAATGAGCAGTTCTTC. Translation gives CASNPGTSVNNEQFF.

J is TRBJ2-3 and V is TRBV7-9, with D possibly matching TRBD2 (5 bases). The CDR3 consists of 17 residues. V was shortened by 4 bases and J by 5 bases, with 22 bases between the two germline ends. Germline V lookup: CDR1 SEHNR, CDR2 FQNEAQ (reference sequence). Here the CDR3 DNA reads TGTGCCAGCAGCTCACAGCGTCGGACTGCGCCAGGAGATACGCAGTATTTT. It translates to CASSSQRRTAPGDTQYF.

V is TRBV30 and J is TRBJ1-1, with TRBD1 as a possible D gene (6 bases). The V end was cut by 5 bases, the J end by 7 bases, with 14 bases between. The CDR3 covers 12 residues. Germline loops: CDR1 GTSNPN, CDR2 SVGIG (reference sequence). CDR3 sequence (DNA): TGTGCCTGGGCCGACAGGCGTTATGAAGCTTTCTTT. Translating gives CAWADRRYEAFF. Combining the CDR3 with reference TRBV30 and TRBJ1-1 gives the whole variable domain SQTIHQWPATLVQPVGSPLSLECTVEGTSNPNLYWYRQAAGRGLQLLFYSVGIGQISSEVPQNLSASRPQDRQFILSSKKLLLSDSGFYLCAWADRRYEAFFGQGTRLTVV.

The rearrangement joins TRBV6-5 to TRBJ1-2, with a tentative D call TRBD1 (6 bases). Germline CDR1 MNHEY, CDR2 SVGAGI. V was cut by 5 bases and J by 4 bases, with 17 bases left in between. This CDR3 comprises 15 residues. CDR3 residues: CASSVQGGGGYGYTF. DNA for the CDR3: TGTGCCAGCAGTGTACAGGGAGGGGGAGGCTATGGCTACACCTTC.

The CDR3 DNA reads as TGTGCCTGGAGCCCGAGACGAACAGGAGGAAGCCAGCCCCAGCATTTT. It encodes CAWSPRRTGGSQPQHF. The V gene is TRBV30, the J gene TRBJ1-5; D may be TRBD1 (5 bases). Germline CDR1 GTSNPN, CDR2 SVGIG (reference sequence). With 3 bases removed from V and 7 bases from J, the gap between germline ends came to 22 bases. The CDR3 contains 16 residues.

This clone was recorded once. The CDR3 here is CAWNLGSGNEQYF. CDR3 bases: TGTGCCTGGAACCTCGGGAGCGGAAACGAGCAGTACTTC. V is TRBV30 and J is TRBJ2-7; D might be TRBD2 (6 bases). Trimming cost V 4 bases and J 5 bases, with 15 bases left between them. This CDR3 has 13 amino acids. Germline CDR1 and CDR2: GTSNPN and SVGIG (reference sequence).

The chain combines TRBV29-1 with TRBJ1-2; D not resolved. CDR3 size: 11 residues. Germline values: CDR1 SQVTM, CDR2 ANQGSEA. V was pared by 7 bases and J by 2 bases, with 8 bases between. The CDR3 spells CSAGQNYGYTF. The DNA for the CDR3 is TGCAGCGCCGGGCAGAACTATGGCTACACCTTC.

The chain combines TRBV29-1 with TRBJ2-7, with TRBD2 identical over 8 bases. Trimming at V came to 5 bases and at J to 5 bases, leaving 8 bases not matched to a gene. CDR1 is SQVTM, CDR2 ANQGSEA, per germline. The CDR3 contains 13 residues. This CDR3 is CSVRREGRDEQYF. The CDR3 DNA reads as TGCAGCGTTCGACGGGAGGGCCGTGACGAGCAGTACTTC.

The J gene is TRBJ2-3, the V gene TRBV27; 14 bases align to TRBD2. The V gene end was trimmed by 6 bases and the J gene end by 7 bases; junction bases not matched to a gene: 9. Germline CDR1 is MNHEY and CDR2 is SMNVEV (reference sequence). This CDR3 contains 16 residues. The CDR3 loop is CASSPHGLAGGYTQYF. The CDR3 bases are TGTGCCAGCAGCCCCCACGGACTAGCGGGAGGCTATACGCAGTATTTT.

The V and J genes are TRBV9 and TRBJ1-2; 10 bases agree with TRBD1. Germline CDR1 reads SGDLS; CDR2 reads YYNGEE. The CDR3 contains 15 residues. Unmatched junction bases numbered 9, after V lost 3 bases and J lost 7 bases. The CDR3 nucleotides read TGTGCCAGCAGCGCCAACCGGGACAGGGGAATTGGCTACACCTTC. Encoded protein: CASSANRDRGIGYTF.

This clone was counted between two and nine times. Here the CDR3 reads CATSRVDGGQPQHF. The CDR3 DNA reads TGTGCCACCAGCAGAGTTGACGGAGGTCAGCCCCAGCATTTT. The chain joins TRBV15 to TRBJ1-5; no clear D. Per the germline V gene, CDR1 is LNHNV and CDR2 is YYDKDF (reference sequence). The CDR3 runs 14 residues. The V and J ends lost 1 base and 6 bases respectively, with 10 bases between them.

CDR3 protein: CSVHEAKNIQYF. Here the CDR3 DNA reads TGCAGCGTCCACGAGGCCAAAAACATTCAGTACTTC. V usage is TRBV29-1 and J usage is TRBJ2-4, with D hard to call. The CDR3 totals 12 residues. Germline lookup yields CDR1 SQVTM and CDR2 ANQGSEA. The ends were cut back, 6 bases at V and 1 base at J, with 7 bases in the middle.

This clone was seen once. The V and J genes are TRBV29-1 and TRBJ2-7; the D gene is possibly TRBD2 (6 bases). Trimming stripped 4 bases from V and 6 bases from J, with 7 bases between. Germline V gene data show CDR1 as SQVTM and CDR2 as ANQGSEA. The CDR3 covers 10 residues. The CDR3 DNA reads TGCAGCGTTGGGGGACTCGAGCAGTACTTC. This sequence encodes CSVGGLEQYF.

This clone was observed a few times. This chain links TRBV19 with TRBJ2-2; D gene uncertain. The CDR3 consists of 14 residues. CDR1 is LNHDA and CDR2 is SQIVND in the germline V gene (reference sequence). The ends were cut back, 3 bases at V and 3 bases at J, with 8 bases in the middle. The CDR3 loop is CASSIAGYTGELFF. DNA for the CDR3: TGTGCCAGTAGTATTGCTGGGTACACCGGGGAGCTGTTTTTT. Variable domain in full (rest from reference TRBV19 and TRBJ2-2): DGGITQSPKYLFRKEGQNVTLSCEQNLNHDAMYWYRQDPGQGLRLIYYSQIVNDFQKGDIAEGYSVSREKKESFPLTVTSAQKNPTAFYLCASSIAGYTGELFFGEGSRLTVL.

The CDR3 loop is CASSGQGHTEAFF. The CDR3 DNA reads as TGTGCCAGTAGCGGACAGGGGCACACTGAAGCTTTCTTT. The chain recombines TRBV19 with TRBJ1-1; TRBD1 matches at 9 bases. The CDR3 consists of 13 residues. V shed 6 bases and J 3 bases; nucleotides not matched to a gene: 2. The germline gives CDR1 LNHDA, CDR2 SQIVND (reference sequence).